These T cell receptor beta chains were read from a single sample in a study of regulatory T cells in long-lasting Graves disease. TCRdb re-called the multiplex PCR reads through MiXCR, storing one row per CDR3 protein. Seen here are 620,000 or so distinct CDR3 sequences, less than 20% observed once, and the top ten hold around 18%. These same records also appear under a second study, on T cells in Graves' hyperthyroidism and ophthalmopathy.

Sample: peripheral blood mononuclear cells (PBMCs), taken at new diagnosis, from a patient treated with antithyroid drugs. These receptors originate from a woman in her 30s with Graves disease. The CDR3 runs from the conserved cysteine through the conserved F or W. Fields, in order: J gene, D gene, V gene, clone size, CDR3 DNA, CDR3 protein. A D gene is named only where the DNA matches it firmly. Clone size, where shown, is once, few, many, or a class for clones that have expanded.

TRBJ1-5	-	TRBV12-3/TRBV12-4	many	TGTGCCAGCAGTTTTGGGGGCCGGACTCAGCCCCAGCATTTT	CASSFGGRTQPQHF
TRBJ2-1	-	TRBV6-5	few	TGTGCCAGCAGTTACCAACCCAACAATGAGCAGTTCTTC	CASSYQPNNEQFF
TRBJ2-7	-	TRBV7-2	many	TGTGCCAGCAGCCGTATAAACCCCTACGAGCAGTACTTC	CASSRINPYEQYF
TRBJ1-1	-	TRBV30	-	TGTGCCTGGAGTGTACGGCAGGGCCGCCCTATGGGCACTGAAGCTTTCTTT	CAWSVRQGRPMGTEAFF
TRBJ2-1	TRBD2	TRBV24-1	-	TGTGCCACCAGTGACGGCCTAGCGGGGACTTACAATGAGCAGTTCTTC	CATSDGLAGTYNEQFF
TRBJ1-5	TRBD1	TRBV6-2/TRBV6-3	-	TGTGCCAGCAGTAAAACAAGGACAGGTTCGGGGGTTTATCAGCCCCAGCATTTT	CASSKTRTGSGVYQPQHF
TRBJ2-3	TRBD1	TRBV7-9	many	TGTGCCAGCACCTTACGCACAGGGGGCTCTGCAGATACGCAGTATTTT	CASTLRTGGSADTQYF
TRBJ2-7	TRBD2	TRBV6-1	many	TGTGCCAGCAGTACCTCACTAGCGGGTCCCTACGAGCAGTACTTC	CASSTSLAGPYEQYF
TRBJ1-4	-	TRBV30	-	TGTGCCGGAACCGGGACATATGATGAAAAACTGTTTTTT	CAGTGTYDEKLFF
TRBJ1-1	-	TRBV28	many	TGTGCCAGCAGTTTACCATTGACAGGACAGAACACTGAAGCTTTCTTT	CASSLPLTGQNTEAFF
TRBJ2-3	TRBD2	TRBV2	many	TGTGCCGTGGAAGGACTAGCGGGAGGGCGGCGGAGCACAGATACGCAGTATTTT	CAVEGLAGGRRSTDTQYF
TRBJ2-1	-	TRBV10-3	-	TGTGCCATCAGGACGGAGAGATACAATGAGCAGTTCTTC	CAIRTERYNEQFF
TRBJ1-4	-	TRBV20-1	many	TGCAGTGCTCGCTGGGTAGGCGAAAAACTGTTTTTT	CSARWVGEKLFF
TRBJ1-4	-	TRBV12-3/TRBV12-4	many	TGTGCCAGCAGGGGCCAGGGGACCCTTAAGGAAAAACTGTTTTTT	CASRGQGTLKEKLFF
TRBJ2-1	TRBD2	TRBV6-5	few	TGTGCCAGCAGTTATACGGGAGGTAGATTAAATGAGCAGTTCTTC	CASSYTGGRLNEQFF
TRBJ2-2	-	TRBV29-1	-	TGCAGCATTGGACTGGGCAACACCGGGGAGCTGTTTTTT	CSIGLGNTGELFF
TRBJ1-2	-	TRBV7-2	many	TGTGCCAGCAACCCCAGGGAACCTAACTATGGCTACACCTTC	CASNPREPNYGYTF
TRBJ2-2	-	TRBV2	many	TGTGCCAGTACTGCGGAGGGAGCCGGGGAGCTGTTTTTT	CASTAEGAGELFF
TRBJ2-1	-	TRBV3-1	many	TGTGCCAGCAGCCAAAGGACAGTCTCCTACAATGAGCAGTTCTTC	CASSQRTVSYNEQFF
TRBJ1-1	-	TRBV5-1	many	TGTGCCAGCAGGGCAACAGTGAACACTGAAGCTTTCTTT	CASRATVNTEAFF
TRBJ2-5	-	TRBV15	-	TGTGCCACCAGCAACCGGGAAAACCAAGAGACCCAGTACTTC	CATSNRENQETQYF
TRBJ1-1	-	TRBV7-9	few	TGTGTCTCGGTGGGGCTAAGCACTGAAGCTTTCTTT	CVSVGLSTEAFF
TRBJ2-5	TRBD2	TRBV7-9	-	TGTGCCAGCAGCCTGTATTCCGGGACTAGCGGGGACAGTGAAGAGACCCAGTACTTC	CASSLYSGTSGDSEETQYF
TRBJ1-1	TRBD1	TRBV20-1	-	TGCAGTGCTAGAGATACAGGGGGCTGGAACACTGAAGCTTTCTTT	CSARDTGGWNTEAFF
TRBJ2-5	-	TRBV7-2	many	TGTGCCAGCAGCCCTTGGGCAGTCTCCCTGGAGGAGACCCAGTACTTC	CASSPWAVSLEETQYF
TRBJ2-1	TRBD2	TRBV10-1	once	TGCGCCAGCAGTGAGTCGGGGACTAGCGCCGTGGGTGAGCAGTTCTTC	CASSESGTSAVGEQFF
TRBJ2-7	-	TRBV29-1	-	TGCAGCGTTGAAACAGGCTTGCAAGGCCACGAGCAGTACTTC	CSVETGLQGHEQYF
TRBJ2-2	TRBD2	TRBV28	-	TGTGCCATTAGAGCGGGATTGAACACCGGGGAGCTGTTTTTT	CAIRAGLNTGELFF
TRBJ2-1	TRBD2	TRBV7-3	many	TGTGCCAGCAGCTTAAGCCCCTTTGCGGGAGGGTACAATGAGCAGTTCTTC	CASSLSPFAGGYNEQFF
TRBJ2-5	-	TRBV27	few	TGTGCCAGCAGTTCTTACAGGGATCAAGAGACCCAGTACTTC	CASSSYRDQETQYF
TRBJ1-3	TRBD1	TRBV30	-	TGTGCCTGGAGTACCGGACAGGGGAAGCTTCCCAACACCATATATTTT	CAWSTGQGKLPNTIYF
TRBJ2-7	TRBD2	TRBV28	medium-sized	TGTGCCAGCAGTCAAGAAAATAGCGGGGGACCCTACGAGCAGTACTTC	CASSQENSGGPYEQYF
TRBJ1-1	TRBD1	TRBV6-1	-	TGTGCCAGCAGTAATACCGGGACAGGGTCTCGAACTGAAGCTTTCTTT	CASSNTGTGSRTEAFF
TRBJ2-7	-	TRBV20-1	few	TGCAGTGCTAATTCAGGGAGCTCCTACGAGCAGTACTTC	CSANSGSSYEQYF
TRBJ2-7	TRBD2	TRBV20-1	many	TGCAGTGCTAGACTAGCGGCCTACGAGCAGTACTTC	CSARLAAYEQYF
TRBJ2-2	-	TRBV19	-	TGTGCCAGTAGTATAGGCTTTTCGAACACCGGGGAGCTGTTTTTT	CASSIGFSNTGELFF
TRBJ2-7	TRBD2	TRBV7-2	many	TGTGCCAGCAGCTTAAGGGCGGCGGGAGGCTCCTACGAGCAGTACTTC	CASSLRAAGGSYEQYF
TRBJ1-2	-	TRBV28	many	TGTGCCAGCAGTTTAGTCGGGACCAACTATGGCTACACCTTC	CASSLVGTNYGYTF
TRBJ2-7	-	TRBV30	-	TGTGCCTGGCGGGGACATCGAAGCTCCTACGAGCAGTACTTC	CAWRGHRSSYEQYF
TRBJ2-2	-	TRBV9	-	TGTGCCAGCAGCGCGGGACTTCCGAACACCGGGGAGCTGTTTTTT	CASSAGLPNTGELFF
TRBJ2-5	-	TRBV7-3	many	TGTGCCAGCAGCCCGCATAGCGGAGGGGCGAGGGAGACCCAGTACTTC	CASSPHSGGARETQYF
TRBJ2-7	-	TRBV7-2	-	TGTGCCAGCAGCCCTCAGTTAGCGGTTAGCTCCTACGAGCAGTACTTC	CASSPQLAVSSYEQYF
TRBJ2-2	TRBD1	TRBV29-1	few	TGCAGCGTTGAAATTCCAGACAGGGGCGGGACCGGGGAGCTGTTTTTT	CSVEIPDRGGTGELFF
TRBJ2-7	-	TRBV18	few	TGTGCCAGCTCGCTCGGGGACGGCATCCACGAGCAGTACTTC	CASSLGDGIHEQYF
TRBJ2-3	TRBD2	TRBV4-2	-	TGTGCCAGCAGCCAGGGGCTAGCGGGAGGCCTCGGAACTACTTTCACAGATACGCAGTATTTT	CASSQGLAGGLGTTFTDTQYF
TRBJ2-5	-	TRBV29-1	many	TGCAGCGTTGCGGGGGGGACAGCTCAAGAGACCCAGTACTTC	CSVAGGTAQETQYF
TRBJ2-4	-	TRBV13	few	TGTGCCAGCAGTAATACAGGTGCGGGGGCCAAAAACATTCAGTACTTC	CASSNTGAGAKNIQYF
TRBJ1-2	-	TRBV9	few	TGTGCCAGCAGCGCTTATACAGTGACTGATGGCTACACCTTC	CASSAYTVTDGYTF